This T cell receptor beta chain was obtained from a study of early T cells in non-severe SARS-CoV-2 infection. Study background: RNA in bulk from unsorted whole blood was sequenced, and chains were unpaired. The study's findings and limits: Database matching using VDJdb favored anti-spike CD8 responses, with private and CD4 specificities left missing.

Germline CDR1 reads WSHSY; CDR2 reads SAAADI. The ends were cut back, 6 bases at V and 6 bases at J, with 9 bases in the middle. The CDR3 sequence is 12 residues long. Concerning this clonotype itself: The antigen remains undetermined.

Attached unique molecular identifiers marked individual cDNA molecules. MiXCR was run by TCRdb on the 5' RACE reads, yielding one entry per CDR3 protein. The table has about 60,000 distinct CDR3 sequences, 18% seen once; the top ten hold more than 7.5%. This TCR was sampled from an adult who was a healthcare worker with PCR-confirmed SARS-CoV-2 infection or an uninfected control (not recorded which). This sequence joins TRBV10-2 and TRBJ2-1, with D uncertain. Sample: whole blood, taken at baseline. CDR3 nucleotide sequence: TGCGCCAGCAGCCAGGCTAGCAATGAGCAGTTCTTC. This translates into CASSQASNEQFF.